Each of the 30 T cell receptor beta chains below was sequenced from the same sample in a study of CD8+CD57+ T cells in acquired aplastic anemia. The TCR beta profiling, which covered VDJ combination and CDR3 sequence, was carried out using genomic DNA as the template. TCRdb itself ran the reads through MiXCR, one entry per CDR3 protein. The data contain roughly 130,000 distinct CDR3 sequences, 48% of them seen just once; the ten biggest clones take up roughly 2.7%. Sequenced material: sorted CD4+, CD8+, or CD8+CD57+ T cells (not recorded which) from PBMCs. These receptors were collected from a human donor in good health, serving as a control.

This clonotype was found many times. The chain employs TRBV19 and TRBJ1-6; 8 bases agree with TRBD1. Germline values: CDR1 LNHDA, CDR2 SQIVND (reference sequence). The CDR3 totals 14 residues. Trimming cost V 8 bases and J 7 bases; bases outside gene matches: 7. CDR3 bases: TGTGCCAGTGGTCGGGACAGGATAAATTCACCCCTCCACTTT. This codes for CASGRDRINSPLHF. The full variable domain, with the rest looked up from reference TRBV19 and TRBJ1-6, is DGGITQSPKYLFRKEGQNVTLSCEQNLNHDAMYWYRQDPGQGLRLIYYSQIVNDFQKGDIAEGYSVSREKKESFPLTVTSAQKNPTAFYLCASGRDRINSPLHFGNGTRLTVT.

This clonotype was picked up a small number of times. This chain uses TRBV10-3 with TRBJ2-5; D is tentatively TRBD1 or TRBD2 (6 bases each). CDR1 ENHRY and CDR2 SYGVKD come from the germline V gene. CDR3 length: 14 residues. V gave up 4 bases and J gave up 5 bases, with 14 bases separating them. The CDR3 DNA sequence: TGTGCCATCAGTGCCCAGACTAGGGGGGAGACCCAGTACTTC. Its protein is CAISAQTRGETQYF.

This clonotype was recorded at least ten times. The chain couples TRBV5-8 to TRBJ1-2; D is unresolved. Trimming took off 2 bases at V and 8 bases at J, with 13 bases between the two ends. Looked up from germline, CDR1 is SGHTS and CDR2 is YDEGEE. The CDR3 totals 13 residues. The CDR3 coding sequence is TGTGCCAGCAGCTTTAGAGCCCTGGGCGGCTACACCTTC. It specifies CASSFRALGGYTF.

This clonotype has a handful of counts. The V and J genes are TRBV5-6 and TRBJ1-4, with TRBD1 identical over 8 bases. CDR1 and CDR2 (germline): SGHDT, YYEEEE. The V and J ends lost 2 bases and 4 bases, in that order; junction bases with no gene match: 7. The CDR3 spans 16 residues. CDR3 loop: CASSFRIQGGNEKLFF. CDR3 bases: TGTGCCAGCAGCTTCAGGATACAGGGGGGTAATGAAAAACTGTTTTTT.

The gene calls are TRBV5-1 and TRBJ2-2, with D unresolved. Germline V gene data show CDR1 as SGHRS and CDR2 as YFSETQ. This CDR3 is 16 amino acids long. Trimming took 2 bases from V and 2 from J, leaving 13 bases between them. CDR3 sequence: CASSFDGRGNTGELFF. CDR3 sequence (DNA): TGCGCCAGCAGCTTCGACGGCCGAGGTAACACCGGGGAGCTGTTTTTT.

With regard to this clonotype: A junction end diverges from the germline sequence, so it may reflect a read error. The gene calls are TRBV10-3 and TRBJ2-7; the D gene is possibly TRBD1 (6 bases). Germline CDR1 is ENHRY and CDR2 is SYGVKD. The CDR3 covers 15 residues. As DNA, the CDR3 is TGTGCCAGCAGTTACTCGAACAGGGCTTTGAGCGAGCAGTACTTC. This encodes CASSYSNRALSEQYF.

CDR3 region: CASEGDNSPLHF. Written as DNA, the CDR3 is TGTGCCAGCGAAGGGGACAATTCACCCCTCCACTTT. V usage is TRBV7-9 and J usage is TRBJ1-6, with D maybe TRBD1 (5 bases). The CDR3 length is 12 residues. In germline, CDR1 is SEHNR, CDR2 FQNEAQ (reference sequence). V was shortened by 8 bases and J by 7 bases, with 9 bases between the two germline ends.

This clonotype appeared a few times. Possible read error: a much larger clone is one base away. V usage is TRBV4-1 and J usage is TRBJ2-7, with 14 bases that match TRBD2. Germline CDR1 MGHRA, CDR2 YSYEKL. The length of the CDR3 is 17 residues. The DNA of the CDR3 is TGCGCCATCAGCCGGACTAGCGGGGGGCCTGGATCCTACGAGCAGTACTTC. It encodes CAISRTSGGPGSYEQYF.

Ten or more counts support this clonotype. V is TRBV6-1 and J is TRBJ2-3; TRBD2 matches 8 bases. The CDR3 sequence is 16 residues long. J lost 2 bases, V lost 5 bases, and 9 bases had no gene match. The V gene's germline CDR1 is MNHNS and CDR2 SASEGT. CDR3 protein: CASSLGSGINTDTQYF. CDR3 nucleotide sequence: TGTGCCAGCAGTTTGGGTAGCGGGATTAACACAGATACGCAGTATTTT.

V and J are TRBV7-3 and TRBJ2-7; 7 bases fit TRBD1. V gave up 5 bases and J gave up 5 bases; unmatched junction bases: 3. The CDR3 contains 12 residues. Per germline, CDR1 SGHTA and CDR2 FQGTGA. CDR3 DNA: TGTGCCAGCAGCATTACAGGGGACGAGCAGTACTTC. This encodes CASSITGDEQYF.

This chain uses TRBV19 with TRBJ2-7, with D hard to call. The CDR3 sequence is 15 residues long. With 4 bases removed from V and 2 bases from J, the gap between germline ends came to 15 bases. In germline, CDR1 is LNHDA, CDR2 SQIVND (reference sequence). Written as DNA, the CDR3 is TGTGCCAGTAGTAACCCTATTACAGTGCCCTACGAGCAGTACTTC. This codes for CASSNPITVPYEQYF.

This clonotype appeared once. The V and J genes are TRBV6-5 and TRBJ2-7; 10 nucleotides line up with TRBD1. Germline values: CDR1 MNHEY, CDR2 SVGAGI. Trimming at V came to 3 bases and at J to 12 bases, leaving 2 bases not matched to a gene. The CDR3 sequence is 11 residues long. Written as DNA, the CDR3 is TGTGCCAGCAGTTATGGGACAGGGGCGTACTTC. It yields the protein CASSYGTGAYF.

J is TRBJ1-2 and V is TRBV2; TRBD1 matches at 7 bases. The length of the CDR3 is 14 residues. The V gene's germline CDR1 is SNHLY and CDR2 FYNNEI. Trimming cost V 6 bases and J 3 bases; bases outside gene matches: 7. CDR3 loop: CASSSGQMDYGYTF. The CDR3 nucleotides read TGTGCCAGCAGCTCGGGACAGATGGACTATGGCTACACCTTC.

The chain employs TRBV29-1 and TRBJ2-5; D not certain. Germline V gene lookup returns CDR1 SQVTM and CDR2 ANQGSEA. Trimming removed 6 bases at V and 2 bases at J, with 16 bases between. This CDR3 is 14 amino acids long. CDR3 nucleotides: TGCAGCGTGGCGCCCCCGCGGCAGCAAGAGACCCAGTACTTC. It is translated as CSVAPPRQQETQYF.

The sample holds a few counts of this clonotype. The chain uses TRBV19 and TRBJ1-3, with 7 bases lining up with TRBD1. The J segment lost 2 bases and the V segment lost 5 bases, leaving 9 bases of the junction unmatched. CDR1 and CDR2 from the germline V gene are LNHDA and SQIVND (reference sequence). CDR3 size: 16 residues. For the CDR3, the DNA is TGTGCCAGTAGTCCCTGGACAGGTAGTGCTGGAAACACCATATATTTT. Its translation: CASSPWTGSAGNTIYF. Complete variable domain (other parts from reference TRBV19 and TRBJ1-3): DGGITQSPKYLFRKEGQNVTLSCEQNLNHDAMYWYRQDPGQGLRLIYYSQIVNDFQKGDIAEGYSVSREKKESFPLTVTSAQKNPTAFYLCASSPWTGSAGNTIYFGEGSWLTVV.

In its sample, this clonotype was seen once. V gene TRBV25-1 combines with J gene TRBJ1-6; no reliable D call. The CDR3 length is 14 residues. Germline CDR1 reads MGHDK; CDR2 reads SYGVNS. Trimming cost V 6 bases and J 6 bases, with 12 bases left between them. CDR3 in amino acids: CASSLTKTNSPLHF. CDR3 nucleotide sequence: TGTGCCAGCAGCTTAACCAAAACTAATTCACCCCTCCACTTT. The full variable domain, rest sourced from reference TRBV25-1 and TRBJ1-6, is EADIYQTPRYLVIGTGKKITLECSQTMGHDKMYWYQQDPGMELHLIHYSYGVNSTEKGDLSSESTVSRIRTEHFPLTLESARPSHTSQYLCASSLTKTNSPLHFGNGTRLTVT.

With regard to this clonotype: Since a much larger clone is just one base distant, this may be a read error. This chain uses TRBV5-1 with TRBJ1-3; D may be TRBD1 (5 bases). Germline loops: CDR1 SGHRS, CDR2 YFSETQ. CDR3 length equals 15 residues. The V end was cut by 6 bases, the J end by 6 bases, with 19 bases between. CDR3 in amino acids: CASTPGQPRENTIYF. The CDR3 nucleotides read TGCGCCAGCACCCCTGGACAACCCCGGGAAAACACCATATATTTT.

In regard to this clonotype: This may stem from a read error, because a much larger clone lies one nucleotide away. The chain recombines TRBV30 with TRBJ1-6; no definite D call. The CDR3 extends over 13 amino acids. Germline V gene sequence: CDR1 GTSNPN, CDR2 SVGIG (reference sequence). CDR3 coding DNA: TGTGCCGGCAGCACAGTCCTAAATTCACCCCTCCGCTTT. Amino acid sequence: CAGSTVLNSPLRF.

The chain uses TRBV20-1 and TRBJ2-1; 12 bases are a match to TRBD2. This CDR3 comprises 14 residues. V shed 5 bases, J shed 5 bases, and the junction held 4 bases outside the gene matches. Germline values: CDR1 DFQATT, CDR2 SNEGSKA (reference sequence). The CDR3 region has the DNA TGCAGTGCTCCTAGCGGGGGGGCGGACAATGAGCAGTTCTTC. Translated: CSAPSGGADNEQFF.

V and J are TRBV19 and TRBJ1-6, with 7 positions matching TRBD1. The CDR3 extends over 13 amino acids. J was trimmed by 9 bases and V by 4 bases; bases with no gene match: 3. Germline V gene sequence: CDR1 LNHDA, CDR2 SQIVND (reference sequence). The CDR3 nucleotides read TGTGCCAGTAGTAATAACAGGGGTTCACCCCTCCACTTT. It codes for CASSNNRGSPLHF.

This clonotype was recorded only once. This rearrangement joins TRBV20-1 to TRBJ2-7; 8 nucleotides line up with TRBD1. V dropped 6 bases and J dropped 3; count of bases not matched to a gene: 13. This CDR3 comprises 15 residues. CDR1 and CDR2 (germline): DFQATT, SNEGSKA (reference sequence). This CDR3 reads CSATWTGTILYEQYF. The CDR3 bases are TGCAGTGCCACATGGACAGGGACCATCCTCTACGAGCAGTACTTC.

The chain's CDR3 is CATTTQGARSQPQHF. The CDR3 nucleotides read TGTGCCACCACAACACAGGGGGCGAGAAGTCAGCCCCAGCATTTT. This chain connects TRBV15 to TRBJ1-5, with 9 nucleotides matching TRBD1. In germline, CDR1 is LNHNV, CDR2 YYDKDF (reference sequence). V lost 7 bases and J lost 6; bases outside the gene matches: 10. The CDR3 consists of 15 residues.

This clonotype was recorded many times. In DNA form, the CDR3 reads TGCGCCAGCAGCCAAGATAGAGGGGGCAGCAACTATGGCTACACCTTC. Protein: CASSQDRGGSNYGYTF. The V gene is TRBV4-3, the J gene TRBJ1-2, with TRBD1 matching 7 bases. Germline V gives CDR1 LGHNA, CDR2 YSLEER. Unmatched junction bases numbered 6, after V lost 0 bases and J lost 2 bases. The CDR3 totals 16 residues.

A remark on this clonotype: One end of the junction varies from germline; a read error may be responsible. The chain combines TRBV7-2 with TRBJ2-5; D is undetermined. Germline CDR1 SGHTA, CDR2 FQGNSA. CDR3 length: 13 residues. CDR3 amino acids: CASSLDGQETQYF. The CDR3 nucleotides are TGTGCCAGCAGTTTAGACGGCCAAGAGACCCAGTACTTC.

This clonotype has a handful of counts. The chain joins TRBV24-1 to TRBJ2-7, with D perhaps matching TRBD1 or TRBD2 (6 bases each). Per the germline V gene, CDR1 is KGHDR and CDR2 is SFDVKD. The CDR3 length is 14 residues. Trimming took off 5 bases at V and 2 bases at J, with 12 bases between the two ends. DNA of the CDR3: TGTGCCACCAGTGCCGGGGGCCGCGCCTACGAGCAGTACTTC. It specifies CATSAGGRAYEQYF.

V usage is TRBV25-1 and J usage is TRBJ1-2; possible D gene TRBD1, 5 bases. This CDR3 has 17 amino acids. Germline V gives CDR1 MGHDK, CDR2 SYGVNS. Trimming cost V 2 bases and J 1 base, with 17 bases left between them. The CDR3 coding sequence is TGTGCCAGCAGTGAACTGGCAGGGCCTTGGGGTAACTATGGCTACACCTTC. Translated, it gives CASSELAGPWGNYGYTF.

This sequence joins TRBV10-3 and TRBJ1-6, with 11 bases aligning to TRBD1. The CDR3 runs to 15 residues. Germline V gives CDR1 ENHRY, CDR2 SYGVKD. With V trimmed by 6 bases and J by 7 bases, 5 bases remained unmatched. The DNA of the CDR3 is TGTGCCATCAGGGAGGACAGGGGGCCAAATTCACCCCTCCACTTT. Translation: CAIREDRGPNSPLHF.

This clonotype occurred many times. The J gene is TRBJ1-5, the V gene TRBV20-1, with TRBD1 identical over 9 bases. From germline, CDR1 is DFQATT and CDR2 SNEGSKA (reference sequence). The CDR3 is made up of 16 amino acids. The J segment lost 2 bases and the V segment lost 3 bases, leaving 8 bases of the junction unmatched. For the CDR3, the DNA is TGCAGTGCTAGCCCCGGGACAGGGTACGGCAATCAGCCCCAGCATTTT. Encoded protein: CSASPGTGYGNQPQHF.

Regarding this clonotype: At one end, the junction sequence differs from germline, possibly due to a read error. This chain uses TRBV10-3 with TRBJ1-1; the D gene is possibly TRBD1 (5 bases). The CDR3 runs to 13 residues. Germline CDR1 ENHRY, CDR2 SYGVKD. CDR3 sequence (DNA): TGTGCCAGCAGTTTGGAGAGGGGCACTGAAGCTTTCTTT. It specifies CASSLERGTEAFF.

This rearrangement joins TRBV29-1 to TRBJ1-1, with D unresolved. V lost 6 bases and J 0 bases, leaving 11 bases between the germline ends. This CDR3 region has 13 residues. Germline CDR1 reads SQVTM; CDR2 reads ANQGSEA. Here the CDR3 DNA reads TGCAGCGTCCAAGCCAACCTGAACACTGAAGCTTTCTTT. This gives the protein CSVQANLNTEAFF.